A single sample gave rise to the 5 T cell receptor beta chains below, sequenced in a study of OX40 agonist ivuxolimab in advanced cancers. Library generation was performed with the immunoSEQ multiplex PCR assay. TCRdb re-hosts the immuneACCESS table, in-frame sequences only. Its copies lack some clones; in the studies checked, an unresolved V gene accounts for under half of them, and the cause for the rest is not known. This sample comprises about 110,000 clones, around 93% of them detected only once. About 0.67% of the sample belongs to the ten largest clones. The sequences come from CD4+ or CD8+ T cells sorted from blood, collected in a trial of the OX40 agonist ivuxolimab. The receptors here all came from an adult with an advanced solid tumor such as melanoma, head and neck, liver or kidney cancer.

V and J are TRBV30 and TRBJ1-4, with 7 positions matching TRBD1. In germline, CDR1 is GTSNPN, CDR2 SVGIG (reference sequence). V gave up 2 bases and J gave up 0 bases; unmatched junction bases: 12. The CDR3 length is 18 residues. The CDR3 sequence: CAWSSSGTVFATNEKLFF. CDR3 coding DNA: TGTGCCTGGAGTTCCTCCGGGACAGTCTTCGCAACTAATGAAAAACTGTTTTTT.

The chain uses TRBV5-1 and TRBJ1-1; D call uncertain. V shed 4 bases and J shed 2 bases, with 12 bases lying between them. This CDR3 comprises 14 residues. Germline CDR1 SGHRS, CDR2 YFSETQ. CDR3 coding DNA: TGCGCCAGCAGCGACGGACCAGAAAACACTGAAGCTTTCTTT. Protein: CASSDGPENTEAFF. The full variable domain, completed using reference TRBV5-1 and TRBJ1-1, is KAGVTQTPRYLIKTRGQQVTLSCSPISGHRSVSWYQQTPGQGLQFLFEYFSETQRNKGNFPGRFSGRQFSNSRSEMNVSTLELGDSALYLCASSDGPENTEAFFGQGTRLTVV.

V and J are TRBV30 and TRBJ1-1; possible D gene TRBD1, 6 bases. Germline V CDR1 and CDR2: GTSNPN, SVGIG (reference sequence). The CDR3 contains 16 residues. V gave up 2 bases and J gave up 0 bases, with 16 bases separating them. The CDR3 DNA reads TGTGCCTGGAGTCCAAGAAAGGGGGGCTTGAACACTGAAGCTTTCTTT. Its translation is CAWSPRKGGLNTEAFF.

The CDR3 sequence is CASSLVGGGLYEQYF. In DNA, the CDR3 is TGTGCCAGCAGCTTGGTAGGTGGAGGATTATACGAGCAGTACTTC. The J gene is TRBJ2-7, the V gene TRBV5-4; TRBD2 might be the D (5 bases). The CDR3 has 15 residues. V was pared by 0 bases and J by 4 bases, with 14 bases between. Germline lookup yields CDR1 SGHNT and CDR2 YYREEE (reference sequence).

The V call is TRBV2, the J call TRBJ2-7, with 12 bases fitting TRBD2. Germline loops: CDR1 SNHLY, CDR2 FYNNEI. Trimming at V came to 4 bases and at J to 7 bases, leaving 8 bases not matched to a gene. The CDR3 length is 15 residues. CDR3: CASSGLAGGLSEQYF. CDR3 coding DNA: TGTGCCAGCAGTGGGCTAGCGGGAGGGCTTTCTGAGCAGTACTTC.